This T cell receptor beta chain is drawn from a study of memory CD4+ T cells and cytomegalovirus serostatus. Germline V gene sequence: CDR1 MRHNA, CDR2 SNTAGT. The CDR3 is 15 residues long. J gave up 6 bases and V 0 bases, and 6 bases lay outside the gene matches. TCRdb's table, derived via immunoSEQ multiplex PCR, lists solely in-frame clones and lacks some. The table lists around 25,000 clones, roughly 76% of them singletons. Single viable CD3+CD4+CD8-CD45RO+ cells were sorted as the memory CD4+ T cells. This chain joins TRBV6-4 and TRBJ1-2, with 8 bases fitting TRBD1. Sequences were obtained from memory CD4+ T cells from blood. The receptor was isolated from an adult in good health and CMV-seronegative. CDR3 nucleotides: TGTGCCAGCAGTGACTCGGACAGGGAGGGGGATGGCTACACCTTC. Its protein is CASSDSDREGDGYTF.